This T cell receptor (beta chain) was obtained from a study of Graves' ophthalmopathy and Graves' hyperthyroidism. Study as a whole: No treatment had been given when peripheral blood was collected at initial diagnosis.

RNA transcripts served as template for amplifying TCR beta CDR3 sequences. HTBI-primed first-round RT-PCR preceded second-round multiplex PCR. MiXCR, run by TCRdb on the multiplex PCR reads, gives a single entry per CDR3 protein. The sample carries a few hundred thousand distinct CDR3 sequences, about a sixth recorded once. This clonotype was counted many times. Its matching antigen is unknown. Patients were excluded if they had other autoimmune diseases or uncontrolled infections, and likewise if pregnancy or lactation applied. Findings and limits, study-wide: Thyroid clonotypes that were expanded above 0.001 frequency mostly also appeared in blood.

Between the trimmed V and J ends, which lost 2 bases and 1 base, there was a span of 18 bases. Germline CDR1 and CDR2: MDHEN and SYDVKM. This CDR3 has 17 amino acids. The sample was peripheral blood. V usage is TRBV28 and J usage is TRBJ2-7, with D perhaps matching TRBD2 (7 bases). This TCR came from a woman between 18 and 29 years old with Graves' ophthalmopathy. CDR3 protein: CASSLPRGGGGSYEQYF. CDR3 sequence (DNA): TGTGCCAGCAGTTTACCCCGAGGAGGGGGGGGATCCTACGAGCAGTACTTC.